These 25 T cell receptor beta chains came from one sample sequenced in a study of blood T cell repertoires in COVID-19. The method was immunoSEQ multiplex PCR; TCRdb's version includes in-frame clones alone and lacks a portion of them. The sample lists approximately 160,000 clones; about 88% were seen once. Material for sequencing was peripheral blood. The receptors originated from a man aged 55-75 years with COVID-19, enrolled during active disease.

The chain's CDR3 is CASSEALSSNQPQHF. CDR3 coding DNA: TGTGCCAGCAGTGAAGCGCTTAGTAGCAATCAGCCCCAGCATTTT. V gene TRBV2 combines with J gene TRBJ1-5; D ambiguous. The CDR3 extends over 15 amino acids. Germline loops: CDR1 SNHLY, CDR2 FYNNEI. V was shortened by 0 bases and J by 0 bases, with 6 bases between the two germline ends. Full variable domain (remainder filled in from reference TRBV2 and TRBJ1-5): EPEVTQTPSHQVTQMGQEVILRCVPISNHLYFYWYRQILGQKVEFLVSFYNNEISEKSEIFDDQFSVERPDGSNFTLKIRSTKLEDSAMYFCASSEALSSNQPQHFGDGTRLSIL.

The chain links TRBV2 to TRBJ2-3, with 9 bases fitting TRBD2. The V gene's germline CDR1 is SNHLY and CDR2 FYNNEI. After removal of 6 bases from V and 6 bases from J, the junction contained 13 bases not matched to a gene. CDR3 size: 16 residues. For the CDR3, the DNA is TGTGCCAGCAGCTACCTTAGCGGGAGTGTCACGGATACGCAGTATTTT. As protein: CASSYLSGSVTDTQYF.

This chain connects TRBV24-1 to TRBJ1-1; tentatively, D is TRBD1 (5 bases). CDR3 length equals 15 residues. Trimming stripped 7 bases from V and 1 base from J, with 15 bases between. Looked up from germline, CDR1 is KGHDR and CDR2 is SFDVKD. CDR3 DNA sequence: TGTGCCACCAGAGGGTGGGGGGAAACGAACACTGAAGCTTTCTTT. It codes for CATRGWGETNTEAFF.

V and J are TRBV2 and TRBJ2-3; D might be TRBD2 (5 bases). Trimming removed 7 bases at V and 0 bases at J, with 17 bases between. The germline gives CDR1 SNHLY, CDR2 FYNNEI. CDR3 length equals 16 residues. In DNA form, the CDR3 reads TGTGCCAGCAAGGCGTGGAGGACCGCTAGCACAGATACGCAGTATTTT. Its translation is CASKAWRTASTDTQYF. Using reference TRBV2 and TRBJ2-3 for the parts outside the CDR3, the full variable domain is EPEVTQTPSHQVTQMGQEVILRCVPISNHLYFYWYRQILGQKVEFLVSFYNNEISEKSEIFDDQFSVERPDGSNFTLKIRSTKLEDSAMYFCASKAWRTASTDTQYFGPGTRLTVL.

The rearrangement uses TRBV5-3 and TRBJ1-2, with no clear D. TRBV5-3 is given ORF status, its function remaining uncertain. The V end lost 0 bases, the J end lost 8 bases, and 14 bases lay between the germline ends. This CDR3 region has 14 residues. The CDR3 DNA sequence: TGTGCCAGAAGCTTGGGCCGGGAGGTAAGGGGCTACACCTTC. This gives the protein CARSLGREVRGYTF.

A few counts support this clone. Its ends do not fully match the called genes, so a read error is possible. This rearrangement joins TRBV4-1 to TRBJ1-1; no firm D call. The CDR3 totals 18 residues. Per the germline V gene, CDR1 is MGHRA and CDR2 is YSYEKL. CDR3 in amino acids: CASSQELFGREGNTEAFF. As DNA, the CDR3 is TGCGCCAGCAGTCAAGAACTCTTCGGGAGGGAGGGGAACACTGAAGCTTTCTTT.

Here the CDR3 reads CATRTGSDGYTF. CDR3 coding DNA: TGTGCCACCCGGACAGGCTCGGATGGCTACACCTTC. The gene calls are TRBV19 and TRBJ1-2, with TRBD1 matching 7 bases. Germline lookup yields CDR1 LNHDA and CDR2 SQIVND (reference sequence). The CDR3 has 12 residues. Unmatched junction bases numbered 8, after V lost 10 bases and J lost 6 bases.

The chain uses TRBV11-2 and TRBJ1-1, with TRBD1 identical over 7 bases. This CDR3 comprises 13 residues. The V gene end was trimmed by 5 bases and the J gene end by 4 bases; junction bases not matched to a gene: 4. Germline CDR1 reads SGHAT; CDR2 reads FQNNGV. CDR3 nucleotides: TGTGCCAGCAGCATTGACAGGGCCACTGAAGCTTTCTTT. It is translated as CASSIDRATEAFF.

This chain links TRBV28 with TRBJ2-4; TRBD1 is a possible D gene (6 bases). CDR1 and CDR2 (germline): MDHEN, SYDVKM. Trimming pared 6 bases from V and 9 bases from J, leaving 18 bases between. The CDR3 contains 14 residues. The CDR3 region has the DNA TGTGCCAGCAGCTCCACAGGGAATTTGGGCATTCAGTACTTC. Amino acids: CASSSTGNLGIQYF.

In DNA form, the CDR3 reads TGTGCCAGCAGTGAGGAACAGGGGTTGTTGCGGGCTAATGAAAAACTGTTTTTT. It codes for CASSEEQGLLRANEKLFF. The chain is built from TRBV25-1 and TRBJ1-4; 7 nucleotides agree with TRBD1. Germline assignment: CDR1 MGHDK and CDR2 SYGVNS. The CDR3 consists of 18 residues. V was clipped by 3 bases and J by 3 bases; unmatched bases: 13.

The chain recombines TRBV12-3 or TRBV12-4 with TRBJ1-2; D is ambiguous. CDR3 size: 13 residues. Trimming removed 7 bases from V and 4 bases from J, with 13 bases in between. CDR3 sequence (DNA): TGTGCCAGCACCCAGTTTGTCAGCTATGGCTACACCTTC. It encodes CASTQFVSYGYTF.

CDR3 DNA sequence: TGTGCCAGCAGCTTCAACCCACAGGGGAACGAGCAGTACTTC. This gives the protein CASSFNPQGNEQYF. The chain is built from TRBV11-2 and TRBJ2-7; 7 bases line up with TRBD1. Trimming removed 3 bases from V and 5 bases from J; junction bases left unmatched: 7. Germline-derived CDR1 and CDR2 are SGHAT and FQNNGV. This CDR3 contains 14 residues.

This chain uses TRBV5-6 with TRBJ1-1; D gene unclear. The CDR3 is 14 amino acids. V lost 1 base, J lost 3 bases, and 10 bases lay in between. Per germline, CDR1 SGHDT and CDR2 YYEEEE. The CDR3 DNA sequence: TGTGCCAGCAGCTTGCGTGTTCCGGACACTGAAGCTTTCTTT. Translation: CASSLRVPDTEAFF.

The chain recombines TRBV5-6 with TRBJ1-5; D might be TRBD1 (5 bases). The germline V gene encodes CDR1 SGHDT and CDR2 YYEEEE. The CDR3 runs to 15 residues. V lost 0 bases and J lost 5, with 12 bases in between. As DNA, the CDR3 is TGTGCCAGCAGCTTGGGGACAACGAAATATCAGCCCCAGCATTTT. Translating it yields CASSLGTTKYQPQHF.

The sample holds a few counts of this clone. The chain couples TRBV3-1 (or the pseudogene TRBV3-2) to TRBJ2-1; 7 bases line up with TRBD1. Trimming cost V 0 bases and J 9 bases; bases outside gene matches: 5. The germline V gene has CDR1 LGHDT and CDR2 YNNKEL (reference sequence). CDR3 length: 14 residues. Written as DNA, the CDR3 is TGTGCCAGCAGCCAAGACACAGGGGTAGGTGAGCAGTTCTTC. Its protein is CASSQDTGVGEQFF.

This chain joins TRBV19 and TRBJ2-5, with 9 bases aligning to TRBD2. With V trimmed by 1 base and J by 2 bases, 5 bases remained unmatched. This CDR3 has 16 amino acids. Germline V gene sequence: CDR1 LNHDA, CDR2 SQIVND (reference sequence). CDR3 nucleotides: TGTGCCAGTAGTATAGTAGGAGCGGGAGGTCAAGAGACCCAGTACTTC. Translating it yields CASSIVGAGGQETQYF.

V is TRBV7-9 and J is TRBJ1-6, with D maybe TRBD1 (6 bases). Trimming stripped 1 base from V and 10 bases from J, with 11 bases between. Per the germline V gene, CDR1 is SEHNR and CDR2 is FQNEAQ (reference sequence). This CDR3 comprises 14 residues. The CDR3 DNA follows: TGTGCCAGCAGCTTAGTGCAGGGGAACTCACCCCTCCACTTT. Amino acid sequence: CASSLVQGNSPLHF.

This rearrangement joins TRBV14 to TRBJ2-4; tentative D call: TRBD2 (5 bases). V lost 0 bases and J lost 1, with 16 bases in between. CDR1 and CDR2 from the germline V gene are SGHDN and FVKESK. CDR3 length equals 18 residues. CDR3 amino acids: CASSQDRTSGVAKNIQYF. In DNA, the CDR3 is TGTGCCAGCAGCCAAGATCGGACCTCCGGGGTTGCCAAAAACATTCAGTACTTC. The full variable domain, rest sourced from reference TRBV14 and TRBJ2-4, is EAGVTQFPSHSVIEKGQTVTLRCDPISGHDNLYWYRRVMGKEIKFLLHFVKESKQDESGMPNNRFLAERTGGTYSTLKVQPAELEDSGVYFCASSQDRTSGVAKNIQYFGAGTRLSVL.

This chain joins TRBV24-1 and TRBJ2-7; 11 bases are shared with TRBD1. There are 15 residues in the CDR3. The J segment lost 4 bases and the V segment lost 3 bases, leaving 4 bases of the junction unmatched. Germline CDR1 and CDR2: KGHDR and SFDVKD. The CDR3 DNA follows: TGTGCCACCAGTGATAGGGGACAGGGGGTATACGAGCAGTACTTC. It yields the protein CATSDRGQGVYEQYF.

The CDR3 coding sequence is TGTGCCAGCAGCTCCTCTCTGGGACAGGCGGTGAACACTGAAGCTTTCTTT. It yields the protein CASSSSLGQAVNTEAFF. The chain combines TRBV7-9 with TRBJ1-1, with 8 bases aligning to TRBD1. CDR3 length: 17 amino acids. CDR1 and CDR2 (germline): SEHNR, FQNEAQ (reference sequence). V trimming: 4 bases; J trimming: 0 bases; junction bases outside the gene matches: 10. Complete variable domain (other parts from reference TRBV7-9 and TRBJ1-1): DTGVSQNPRHKITKRGQNVTFRCDPISEHNRLYWYRQTLGQGPEFLTYFQNEAQLEKSRLLSDRFSAERPKGSFSTLEIQRTEQGDSAMYLCASSSSLGQAVNTEAFFGQGTRLTVV.

The chain carries TRBV24-1 and TRBJ1-5; 8 bases map to TRBD1. Germline loops: CDR1 KGHDR, CDR2 SFDVKD. This CDR3 has 14 amino acids. Trimming cost V 5 bases and J 4 bases; bases outside gene matches: 3. The CDR3 loop reads CATSATGANQPQHF. The CDR3 nucleotides are TGTGCCACCAGTGCGACAGGGGCTAATCAGCCCCAGCATTTT.

This clone is a singleton in its sample. The chain employs TRBV18 and TRBJ1-4; a weak D match, TRBD1 (6 bases). Germline CDR1 reads KGHSH; CDR2 reads LQKENI. The V end was cut by 4 bases, the J end by 8 bases, with 11 bases between. CDR3 size: 13 residues. The CDR3 sequence: CASSRGGWEKLFF. In DNA form, the CDR3 reads TGTGCCAGCTCACGCGGGGGCTGGGAAAAACTGTTTTTT.

The chain recombines TRBV15 with TRBJ1-3; 7 bases fit TRBD1. Germline V gene data show CDR1 as LNHNV and CDR2 as YYDKDF (reference sequence). The CDR3 totals 15 residues. The trim removed 4 bases at V and 3 bases at J, leaving 6 bases unmatched. The CDR3 DNA sequence: TGTGCCACCAGCAAGGACAGGATGCGTGGAAACACCATATATTTT. The encoded protein is CATSKDRMRGNTIYF.

V usage is TRBV6-2 or TRBV6-3 and J usage is TRBJ1-1; 7 nucleotides align to TRBD1. After removal of 4 bases from V and 4 bases from J, the junction contained 9 bases not matched to a gene. Looked up from germline, CDR1 is MNHEY and CDR2 is SVGEGT. CDR3 length: 15 amino acids. As DNA, the CDR3 is TGTGCCAGCAGTTCCGTACCAGGGGGAGGCACTGAAGCTTTCTTT. Translation gives CASSSVPGGGTEAFF.

The DNA for the CDR3 is TGTGCCAGCTCACCCCAGGGGGGCGCTGAAGCTTTCTTT. Amino acids: CASSPQGGAEAFF. The chain recombines TRBV18 with TRBJ1-1, with TRBD1 identical over 7 bases. CDR1 KGHSH and CDR2 LQKENI come from the germline V gene. The CDR3 contains 13 residues. V lost 3 bases, J lost 6 bases, and 4 bases stayed unmatched. Filled out from reference TRBV18 and TRBJ1-1, the complete variable domain reads NAGVMQNPRHLVRRRGQEARLRCSPMKGHSHVYWYRQLPEEGLKFMVYLQKENIIDESGMPKERFSAEFPKEGPSILRIQQVVRGDSAAYFCASSPQGGAEAFFGQGTRLTVV.